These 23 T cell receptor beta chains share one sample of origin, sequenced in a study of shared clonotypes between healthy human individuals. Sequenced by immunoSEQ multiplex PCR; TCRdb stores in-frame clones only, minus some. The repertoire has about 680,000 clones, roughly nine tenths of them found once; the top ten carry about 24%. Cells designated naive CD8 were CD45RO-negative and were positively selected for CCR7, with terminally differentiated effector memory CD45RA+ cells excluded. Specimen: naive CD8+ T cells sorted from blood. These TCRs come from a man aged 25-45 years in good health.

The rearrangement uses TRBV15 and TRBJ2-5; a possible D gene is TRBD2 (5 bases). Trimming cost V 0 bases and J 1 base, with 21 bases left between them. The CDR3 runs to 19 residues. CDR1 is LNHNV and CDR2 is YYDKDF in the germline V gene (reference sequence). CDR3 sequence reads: CATSRDYGSAGVFQETQYF. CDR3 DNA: TGTGCCACCAGCAGAGATTATGGGTCGGCGGGCGTGTTCCAAGAGACCCAGTACTTC.

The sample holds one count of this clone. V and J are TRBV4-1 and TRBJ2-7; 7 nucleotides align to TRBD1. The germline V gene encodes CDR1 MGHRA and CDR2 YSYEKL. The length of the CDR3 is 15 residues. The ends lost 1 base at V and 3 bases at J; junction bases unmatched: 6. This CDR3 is CASSQADRSGYEQYF. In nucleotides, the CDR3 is TGCGCCAGCAGCCAAGCGGACAGGTCGGGCTACGAGCAGTACTTC.

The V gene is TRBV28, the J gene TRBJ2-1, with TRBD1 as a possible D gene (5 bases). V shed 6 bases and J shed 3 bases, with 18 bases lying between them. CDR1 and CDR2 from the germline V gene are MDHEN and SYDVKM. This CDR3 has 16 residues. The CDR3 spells CASSTPRQGGYNEQFF. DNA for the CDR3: TGTGCCAGCAGCACCCCACGCCAGGGCGGCTACAATGAGCAGTTCTTC.

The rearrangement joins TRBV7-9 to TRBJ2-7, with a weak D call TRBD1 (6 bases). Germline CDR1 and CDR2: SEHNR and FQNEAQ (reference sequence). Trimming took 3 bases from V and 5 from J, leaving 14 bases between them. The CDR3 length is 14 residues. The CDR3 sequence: CASSLGDRRNEQYF. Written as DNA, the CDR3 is TGTGCCAGCAGCTTGGGAGACAGGAGGAACGAGCAGTACTTC.

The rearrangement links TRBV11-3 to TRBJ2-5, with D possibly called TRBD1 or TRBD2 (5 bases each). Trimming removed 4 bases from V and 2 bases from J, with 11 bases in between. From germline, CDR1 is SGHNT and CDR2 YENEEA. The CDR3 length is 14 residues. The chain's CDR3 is CASSSRDGQETQYF. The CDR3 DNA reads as TGTGCCAGCAGCTCTAGGGACGGACAAGAGACCCAGTACTTC. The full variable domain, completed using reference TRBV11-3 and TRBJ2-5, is EAGVVQSPRYKIIEKKQPVAFWCNPISGHNTLYWYLQNLGQGPELLIRYENEEAVDDSQLPKDRFSAERLKGVDSTLKIQPAELGDSAVYLCASSSRDGQETQYFGPGTRLLVL.

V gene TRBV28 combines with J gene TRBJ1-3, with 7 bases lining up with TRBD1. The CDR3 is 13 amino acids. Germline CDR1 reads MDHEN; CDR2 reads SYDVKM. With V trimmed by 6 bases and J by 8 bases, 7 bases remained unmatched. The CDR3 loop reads CASRTDRADTIYF. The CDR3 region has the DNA TGTGCCAGCAGAACCGACAGGGCGGACACCATATATTTT. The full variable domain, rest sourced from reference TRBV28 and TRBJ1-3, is DVKVTQSSRYLVKRTGEKVFLECVQDMDHENMFWYRQDPGLGLRLIYFSYDVKMKEKGDIPEGYSVSREKKERFSLILESASTNQTSMYLCASRTDRADTIYFGEGSWLTVV.

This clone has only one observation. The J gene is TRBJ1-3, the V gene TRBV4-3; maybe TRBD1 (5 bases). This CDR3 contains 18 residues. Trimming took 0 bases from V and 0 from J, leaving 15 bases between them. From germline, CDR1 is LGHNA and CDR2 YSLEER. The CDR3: CASSQEWDDGISGNTIYF. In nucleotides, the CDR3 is TGCGCCAGCAGCCAAGAGTGGGACGACGGGATCTCTGGAAACACCATATATTTT.

The CDR3 reads CASSFVGKNIQYF. CDR3 sequence (DNA): TGTGCCAGCAGCTTCGTGGGGAAAAACATTCAGTACTTC. V and J are TRBV7-9 and TRBJ2-4; D is undetermined. Germline CDR1 SEHNR, CDR2 FQNEAQ (reference sequence). The CDR3 length is 13 residues. Between the trimmed V and J ends, which lost 3 bases and 4 bases, there was a span of 7 bases. The full variable domain, rest sourced from reference TRBV7-9 and TRBJ2-4, is DTGVSQNPRHKITKRGQNVTFRCDPISEHNRLYWYRQTLGQGPEFLTYFQNEAQLEKSRLLSDRFSAERPKGSFSTLEIQRTEQGDSAMYLCASSFVGKNIQYFGAGTRLSVL.

CDR3 DNA: TGTGCCAGCAGCCCGCCTTTGACAGGGAATGGCTACACCTTC. It is translated as CASSPPLTGNGYTF. V usage is TRBV7-9 and J usage is TRBJ1-2, with 7 bases matching TRBD1. CDR1 and CDR2 from the germline V gene are SEHNR and FQNEAQ (reference sequence). The CDR3 is 14 residues long. V lost 5 bases to trimming and J lost 6 bases; unmatched junction nucleotides: 9.

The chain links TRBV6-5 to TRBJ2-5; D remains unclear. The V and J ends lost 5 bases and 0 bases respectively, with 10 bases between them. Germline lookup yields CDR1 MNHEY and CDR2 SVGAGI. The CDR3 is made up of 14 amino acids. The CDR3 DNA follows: TGTGCCAGCAGTCCCACAGTGTACCAAGAGACCCAGTACTTC. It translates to CASSPTVYQETQYF.

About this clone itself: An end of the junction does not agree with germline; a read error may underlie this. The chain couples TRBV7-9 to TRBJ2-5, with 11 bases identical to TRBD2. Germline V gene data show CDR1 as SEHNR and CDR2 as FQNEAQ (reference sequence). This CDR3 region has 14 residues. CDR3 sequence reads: CASSLRLAGGPLDF. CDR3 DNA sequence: TGTGCCAGCAGCTTAAGGCTAGCGGGAGGCCCGTTGGACTTC.

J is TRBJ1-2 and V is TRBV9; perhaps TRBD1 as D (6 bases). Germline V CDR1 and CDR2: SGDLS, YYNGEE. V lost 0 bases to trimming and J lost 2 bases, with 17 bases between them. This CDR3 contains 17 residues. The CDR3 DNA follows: TGTGCCAGCAGCGTAGCAGGTCGTAGGGGGGACAACTATGGCTACACCTTC. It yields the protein CASSVAGRRGDNYGYTF.

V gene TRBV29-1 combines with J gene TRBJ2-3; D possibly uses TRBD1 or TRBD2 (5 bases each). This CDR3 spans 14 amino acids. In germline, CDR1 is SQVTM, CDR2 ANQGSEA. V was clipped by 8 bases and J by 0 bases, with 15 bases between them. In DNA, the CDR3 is TGCAGCCTGAGGGGACCCGTCAGCACAGATACGCAGTATTTT. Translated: CSLRGPVSTDTQYF.

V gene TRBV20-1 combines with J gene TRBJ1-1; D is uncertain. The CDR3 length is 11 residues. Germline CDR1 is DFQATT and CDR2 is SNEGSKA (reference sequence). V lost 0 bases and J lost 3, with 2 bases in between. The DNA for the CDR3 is TGCAGTGCTAGAGACCACACTGAAGCTTTCTTT. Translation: CSARDHTEAFF.

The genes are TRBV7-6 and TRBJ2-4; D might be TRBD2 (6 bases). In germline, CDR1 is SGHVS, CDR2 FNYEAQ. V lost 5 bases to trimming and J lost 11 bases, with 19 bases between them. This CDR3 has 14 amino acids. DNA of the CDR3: TGTGCCAGCAGCGCGACGGCCTCGGGGGTCCTTCAGTACTTC. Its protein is CASSATASGVLQYF.

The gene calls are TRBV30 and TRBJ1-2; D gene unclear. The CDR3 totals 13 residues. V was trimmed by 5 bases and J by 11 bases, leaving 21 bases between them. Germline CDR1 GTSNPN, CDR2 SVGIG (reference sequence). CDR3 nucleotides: TGTGCCTGGTGGACCTCTACGACCCCGGTGTACACCTTC. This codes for CAWWTSTTPVYTF.

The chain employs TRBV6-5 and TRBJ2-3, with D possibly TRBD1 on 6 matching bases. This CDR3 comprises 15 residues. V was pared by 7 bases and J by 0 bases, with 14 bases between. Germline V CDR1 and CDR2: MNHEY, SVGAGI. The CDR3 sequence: CASKLLTGSTDTQYF. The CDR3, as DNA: TGTGCCAGCAAACTTTTGACAGGAAGCACAGATACGCAGTATTTT.

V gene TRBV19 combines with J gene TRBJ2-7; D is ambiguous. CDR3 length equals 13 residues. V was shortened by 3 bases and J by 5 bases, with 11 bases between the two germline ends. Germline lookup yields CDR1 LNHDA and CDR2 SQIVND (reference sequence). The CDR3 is CASSILDGNEQYF. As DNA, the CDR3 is TGTGCCAGTAGTATCCTGGACGGCAACGAGCAGTACTTC.

In DNA, the CDR3 is TGCGCCAGCAGCCAAGATAGGACTAGCGGGTTGTACAATGAGCAGTTCTTC. Its protein is CASSQDRTSGLYNEQFF. The chain recombines TRBV4-3 with TRBJ2-1; TRBD2 agrees at 11 bases. The CDR3 is 17 amino acids. J lost 4 bases, V lost 0 bases, and 5 bases had no gene match. The germline V gene has CDR1 LGHNA and CDR2 YSLEER.

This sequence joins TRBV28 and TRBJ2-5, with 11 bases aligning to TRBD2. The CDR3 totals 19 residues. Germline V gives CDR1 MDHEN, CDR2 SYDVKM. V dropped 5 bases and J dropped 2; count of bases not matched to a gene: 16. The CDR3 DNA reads TGTGCCAGCAGTCCCCCCACTAGCGGGAGATATTTATGGCAAGAGACCCAGTACTTC. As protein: CASSPPTSGRYLWQETQYF.

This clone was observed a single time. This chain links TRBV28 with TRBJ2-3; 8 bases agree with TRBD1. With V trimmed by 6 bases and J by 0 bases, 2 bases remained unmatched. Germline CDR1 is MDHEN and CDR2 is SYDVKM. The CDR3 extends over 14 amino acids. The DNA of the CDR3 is TGTGCCAGCAGCCGGGACAGGAGCACAGATACGCAGTATTTT. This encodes CASSRDRSTDTQYF. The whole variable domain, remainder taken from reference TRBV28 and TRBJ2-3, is DVKVTQSSRYLVKRTGEKVFLECVQDMDHENMFWYRQDPGLGLRLIYFSYDVKMKEKGDIPEGYSVSREKKERFSLILESASTNQTSMYLCASSRDRSTDTQYFGPGTRLTVL.

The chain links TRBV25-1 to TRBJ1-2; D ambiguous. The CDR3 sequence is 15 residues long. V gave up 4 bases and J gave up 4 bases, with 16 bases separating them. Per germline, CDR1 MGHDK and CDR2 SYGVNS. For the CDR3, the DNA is TGTGCCAGCAGTGGAGAACACCTGGACTTCTATGGCTACACCTTC. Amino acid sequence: CASSGEHLDFYGYTF.

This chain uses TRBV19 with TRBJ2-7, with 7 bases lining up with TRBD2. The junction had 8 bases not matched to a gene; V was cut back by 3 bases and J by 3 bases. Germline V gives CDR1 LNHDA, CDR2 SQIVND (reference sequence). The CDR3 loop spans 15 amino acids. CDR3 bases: TGTGCCAGTAGTATTTCGGGGGGTTTTATCTACGAGCAGTACTTC. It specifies CASSISGGFIYEQYF.